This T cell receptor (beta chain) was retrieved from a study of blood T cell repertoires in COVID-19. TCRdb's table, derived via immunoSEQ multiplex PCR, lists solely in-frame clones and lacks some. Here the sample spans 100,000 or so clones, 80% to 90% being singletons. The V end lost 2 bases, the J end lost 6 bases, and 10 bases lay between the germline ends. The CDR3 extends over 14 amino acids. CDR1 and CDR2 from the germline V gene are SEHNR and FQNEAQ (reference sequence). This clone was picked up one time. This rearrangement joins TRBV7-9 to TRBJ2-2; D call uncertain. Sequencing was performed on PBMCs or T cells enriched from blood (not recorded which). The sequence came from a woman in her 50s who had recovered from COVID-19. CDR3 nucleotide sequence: TGTGCCAGCAGCTTAAGTGTAGATTCCGGGGAGCTGTTTTTT. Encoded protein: CASSLSVDSGELFF. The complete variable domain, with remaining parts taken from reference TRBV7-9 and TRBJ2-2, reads DTGVSQNPRHKITKRGQNVTFRCDPISEHNRLYWYRQTLGQGPEFLTYFQNEAQLEKSRLLSDRFSAERPKGSFSTLEIQRTEQGDSAMYLCASSLSVDSGELFFGEGSRLTVL.